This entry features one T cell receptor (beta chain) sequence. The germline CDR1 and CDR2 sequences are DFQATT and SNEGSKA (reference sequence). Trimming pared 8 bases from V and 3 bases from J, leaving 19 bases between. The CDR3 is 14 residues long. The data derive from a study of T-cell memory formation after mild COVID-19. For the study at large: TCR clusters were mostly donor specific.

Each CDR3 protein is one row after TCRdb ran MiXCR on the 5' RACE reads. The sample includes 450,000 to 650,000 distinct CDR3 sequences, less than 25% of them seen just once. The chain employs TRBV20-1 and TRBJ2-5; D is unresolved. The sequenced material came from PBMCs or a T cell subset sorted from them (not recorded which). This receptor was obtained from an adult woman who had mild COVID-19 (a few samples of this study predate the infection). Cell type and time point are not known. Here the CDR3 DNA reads TGCAGTTCCATGGGGTTTGAAAGCGAAGAGACCCAGTACTTC. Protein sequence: CSSMGFESEETQYF.